This TCR beta chain was captured in a study of blood T cell repertoires in COVID-19. Overall study: PBMCs, B-cell-depleted T cells, or T cells provided the cDNA or gDNA that made up the material.

Germline lookup yields CDR1 SGHTA and CDR2 FQGNSA. Trimming at V came to 1 base and at J to 0 bases, leaving 10 bases not matched to a gene. This CDR3 comprises 18 residues. This table comes from immunoSEQ multiplex PCR, and its TCRdb copy is limited to in-frame clones, with some not included. The data show 120,000 to 150,000 clones, approximately 85% seen once. This TCR came from a woman aged 45-65 years with acute COVID-19. The material sequenced was PBMCs or T cells enriched from blood (not recorded which). This rearrangement joins TRBV7-2 to TRBJ2-7; 9 nucleotides align to TRBD1. The CDR3 protein is CASSLVSGQGTLSYEQYF. The DNA for the CDR3 is TGTGCCAGCAGCTTAGTTTCGGGACAGGGCACTCTCTCCTACGAGCAGTACTTC.